A single sample gave rise to the 14 T cell receptor beta chains below, sequenced in a study of regulatory T cells in long-lasting Graves disease. Arm-PCR of CDR3 regions and iRepertoire HTBI primers were the basis on which TCR beta libraries were built. Using its own MiXCR run on the multiplex PCR reads, TCRdb lists one record per CDR3 protein. The top ten clones hold less than 25% of a sample with about 400,000 distinct CDR3 sequences, around 20% of them seen once. Time point indicated: persistent/refractory GD, antithyroid drugs over 5 years with positive TRAb. There was RNA extracted from PBMCs, and the TCR library was made from it. Sequencing used peripheral blood mononuclear cells (PBMCs), obtained when the disease was refractory, from a patient treated with antithyroid drugs. The origin of the receptors is a female donor with Graves disease.

This clonotype was counted only a few times. This chain joins TRBV2 and TRBJ2-2; 11 bases match TRBD2. V lost 9 bases and J lost 4; bases outside the gene matches: 10. This CDR3 contains 16 residues. CDR1 and CDR2 from the germline V gene are SNHLY and FYNNEI. The CDR3 protein is CASTSGRTRVTGELFF. The DNA of the CDR3 is TGTGCCAGTACTAGCGGGAGAACCCGGGTCACCGGGGAGCTGTTTTTT. Looking up the rest from reference TRBV2 and TRBJ2-2 gives the full variable domain: EPEVTQTPSHQVTQMGQEVILRCVPISNHLYFYWYRQILGQKVEFLVSFYNNEISEKSEIFDDQFSVERPDGSNFTLKIRSTKLEDSAMYFCASTSGRTRVTGELFFGEGSRLTVL.

The chain employs TRBV7-2 and TRBJ2-3, with TRBD2 as a possible D gene (5 bases). The CDR3 is made up of 15 amino acids. Germline CDR1 and CDR2: SGHTA and FQGNSA. V was pared by 5 bases and J by 1 base, with 13 bases between. The CDR3: CASSTRLSRTDTQYF. For the CDR3, the DNA is TGTGCCAGCAGCACCAGACTATCCCGCACAGATACGCAGTATTTT. Full variable domain (rest looked up from reference TRBV7-2 and TRBJ2-3): GAGVSQSPSNKVTEKGKDVELRCDPISGHTALYWYRQSLGQGLEFLIYFQGNSAPDKSGLPSDRFSAERTGGSVSTLTIQRTQQEDSAVYLCASSTRLSRTDTQYFGPGTRLTVL.

With respect to this clonotype: A much larger clone differs by one base, so this may be a read error. V and J are TRBV5-6 and TRBJ2-5, with D tentatively TRBD2 (5 bases). The germline V gene has CDR1 SGHDT and CDR2 YYEEEE. The CDR3 is 16 amino acids. CDR3 sequence reads: CAGSLYGIGYQETQYF. The CDR3 bases are TGTGCCGGCAGCTTGTACGGGATCGGATATCAAGAGACCCAGTACTTC.

This clonotype showed up just a few times. The rearrangement links TRBV30 to TRBJ1-2; D possibly corresponds to TRBD1 (5 bases). V was shortened by 4 bases and J by 10 bases, with 22 bases between the two germline ends. CDR1 is GTSNPN, CDR2 SVGIG, per germline (reference sequence). The CDR3 totals 14 residues. DNA for the CDR3: TGTGCCTGGACCTTCGGGGGAGGCCCCGCGTCCTACACCTTC. This sequence encodes CAWTFGGGPASYTF.

The chain has TRBV28 and TRBJ2-1; D is perhaps TRBD2 (6 bases). CDR1 is MDHEN and CDR2 is SYDVKM in the germline V gene. There are 16 residues in the CDR3. V was shortened by 5 bases and J by 0 bases, with 14 bases between the two germline ends. DNA of the CDR3: TGTGCCAGCAGTCGGGACTTCTGGGGCTCCTACAATGAGCAGTTCTTC. It encodes CASSRDFWGSYNEQFF.

The V and J genes are TRBV19 and TRBJ1-1, with D perhaps TRBD1 (6 bases). This CDR3 has 13 amino acids. Trimming left V 5 bases short and J 5 bases short, with 12 bases between. CDR1 and CDR2 (germline): LNHDA, SQIVND (reference sequence). The chain's CDR3 is CASSWGPWTEAFF. The CDR3 nucleotides are TGTGCCAGTAGTTGGGGGCCGTGGACTGAAGCTTTCTTT.

V and J are TRBV19 and TRBJ1-1; 10 bases fit TRBD1. CDR3 size: 15 residues. V lost 5 bases and J lost 3; bases outside the gene matches: 6. Germline V gene sequence: CDR1 LNHDA, CDR2 SQIVND (reference sequence). This chain's CDR3 is CASSSRTGGYTEAFF. Written as DNA, the CDR3 is TGTGCCAGTAGTTCGAGGACAGGGGGATACACTGAAGCTTTCTTT.

The chain carries TRBV20-1 and TRBJ1-1; no clear D gene. Germline V gene data show CDR1 as DFQATT and CDR2 as SNEGSKA (reference sequence). V lost 0 bases and J 5 bases, leaving 7 bases between the germline ends. The length of the CDR3 is 12 residues. The CDR3 is CSARDLRTEAFF. The CDR3 DNA reads as TGCAGTGCTAGAGATTTGAGGACTGAAGCTTTCTTT.

CDR3 region: CASSSQRDYSYEQYF. CDR3 DNA sequence: TGTGCCAGCAGTTCCCAGCGGGACTACTCCTACGAGCAGTACTTC. The chain combines TRBV6-5 with TRBJ2-7; 7 nucleotides align to TRBD2. CDR3 size: 15 residues. Germline lookup yields CDR1 MNHEY and CDR2 SVGAGI. V shed 4 bases and J 0 bases; nucleotides not matched to a gene: 6.

This clonotype came up a few times. The V gene is TRBV7-2, the J gene TRBJ1-5, with no clear D. Germline V gives CDR1 SGHTA, CDR2 FQGNSA. This CDR3 comprises 14 residues. The V end lost 1 base, the J end lost 9 bases, and 13 bases lay between the germline ends. CDR3 in amino acids: CASSLEPLLGPQHF. The CDR3 DNA sequence: TGTGCCAGCAGCTTAGAACCGCTTTTGGGGCCCCAGCATTTT.

The count of this clonotype is one. The rearrangement uses TRBV6-2 or TRBV6-3 and TRBJ2-7, with 9 bases aligning to TRBD1. V lost 5 bases, J lost 4 bases, and 9 bases stayed unmatched. The CDR3 contains 15 residues. Per germline, CDR1 MNHEY and CDR2 SVGEGT. CDR3 protein: CASSDPPGQGYEQYF. CDR3 coding DNA: TGTGCCAGCAGTGACCCCCCGGGACAGGGTTACGAGCAGTACTTC.

As for this clonotype: This is likely an artifact of a read error, given a far larger clone one base away. This chain joins TRBV27 and TRBJ2-1; 8 nucleotides agree with TRBD2. The CDR3 sequence is 15 residues long. J was trimmed by 10 bases and V by 6 bases; bases with no gene match: 14. The germline gives CDR1 MNHEY, CDR2 SMNVEV (reference sequence). The CDR3 here is CASRRSSGPLGEQFF. Here the CDR3 DNA reads TGTGCCAGCAGGCGATCTAGCGGGCCCCTTGGCGAGCAGTTCTTC.

Written as DNA, the CDR3 is TGCGCCAGCAGTGAGTCGTCGAGCTCTGGGGCCAACGTCCTGACTTTC. Its translation is CASSESSSSGANVLTF. The V gene is TRBV10-2, the J gene TRBJ2-6; D ambiguous. The V end lost 0 bases, the J end lost 0 bases, and 6 bases lay between the germline ends. This CDR3 region has 16 residues. Germline lookup yields CDR1 WSHSY and CDR2 SAAADI.

Only a few counts were recorded for this clonotype. The chain links TRBV6-1 to TRBJ2-7; the match to TRBD1 covers 7 bases. J was trimmed by 4 bases and V by 6 bases; bases with no gene match: 6. In germline, CDR1 is MNHNS, CDR2 SASEGT. This CDR3 region has 13 residues. The chain's CDR3 is CASRRQGVYEQYF. CDR3 DNA: TGTGCCAGCAGGCGACAGGGTGTTTACGAGCAGTACTTC.